This T cell receptor (beta chain) comes out of a study of blood T cell repertoires in COVID-19. Study in general: The United States, Italy and Spain were the sources of the acute and convalescent COVID-19 samples. PBMCs, B-cell-depleted T cells, or T cells provided the cDNA or gDNA that made up the material.

Assay: immunoSEQ multiplex PCR; the TCRdb copy retains only in-frame clones and omits some. The sample has roughly 190,000 clones; about 88% are singletons. This CDR3 is built from 13 residues. Germline V gene data show CDR1 as LGHDT and CDR2 as YNNKEL (reference sequence). The germline V and J ends were trimmed by 0 bases and 7 bases, with 9 bases remaining between them. The specimen sequenced was peripheral blood. The rearrangement joins TRBV3-1 (or the pseudogene TRBV3-2) to TRBJ1-2; no clear D gene. The clonotype was recovered from a human donor in a cohort sampled during active COVID-19. CDR3 residues: CASSQDLGSGYTF. The CDR3 DNA is TGTGCCAGCAGCCAAGATTTGGGCTCTGGCTACACCTTC.